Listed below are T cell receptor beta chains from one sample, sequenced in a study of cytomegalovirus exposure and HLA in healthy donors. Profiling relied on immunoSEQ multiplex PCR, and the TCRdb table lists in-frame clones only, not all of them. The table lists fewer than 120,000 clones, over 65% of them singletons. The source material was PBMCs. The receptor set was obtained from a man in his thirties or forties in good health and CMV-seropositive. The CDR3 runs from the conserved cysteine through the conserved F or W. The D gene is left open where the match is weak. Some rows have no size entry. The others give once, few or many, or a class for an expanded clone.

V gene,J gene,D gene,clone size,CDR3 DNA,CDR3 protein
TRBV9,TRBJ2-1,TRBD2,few,TGTGCCAGCAGCGTACTACTAGCGGGGGCCTACAATGAGCAGTTCTTC,CASSVLLAGAYNEQFF
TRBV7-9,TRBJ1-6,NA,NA,TGTGCCAGCAGCTTAGGGGTTGGGAGGGCGAATTCACCCCTCCACTTT,CASSLGVGRANSPLHF
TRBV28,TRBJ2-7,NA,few,TGTGCCAGCAACGGGACACTTTACTCCTACGAGCAGTACTTC,CASNGTLYSYEQYF
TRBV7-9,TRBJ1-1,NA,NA,TGTGCCAGCCGGCTAGACACTGAAGCTTTCTTT,CASRLDTEAFF
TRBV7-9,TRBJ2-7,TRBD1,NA,TGTTCCAGCAGCTTACCCTCCCGGGACAGGGAAGGCTACGAGCAGTACTTC,CSSSLPSRDREGYEQYF
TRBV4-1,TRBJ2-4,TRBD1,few,TGCGCCAGCAGCCCGTCACAGACAGGGTCTGCCAAAAACATTCAGTACTTC,CASSPSQTGSAKNIQYF
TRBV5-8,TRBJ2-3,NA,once,TGTGCCAGCAGCTTCGGCAGGTCTAGCACAGATACGCAGTATTTT,CASSFGRSSTDTQYF
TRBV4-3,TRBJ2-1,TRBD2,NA,TGCGCCAGCAGCCAAGGGAGCGGGGGGACCGGCTCCTACAATGAGCAGTTCTTC,CASSQGSGGTGSYNEQFF
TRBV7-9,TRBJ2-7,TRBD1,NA,TGTGCCAGCAGCTTAGTTGGGACAGCCGAGCAGTACTTC,CASSLVGTAEQYF
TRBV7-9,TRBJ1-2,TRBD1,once,TGTGCCAGCAGCCGCACGGGACAGGCCAACTATGGCTACACCTTC,CASSRTGQANYGYTF
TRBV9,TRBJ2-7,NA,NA,TGTGCCAGCAGCGTAACCGAGGGTGCCGAGCAGTACTTC,CASSVTEGAEQYF
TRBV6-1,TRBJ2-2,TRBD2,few,TGTGCCAGCAGTGAAGCGCCCCTCGGGACTAGCAGTTTCGGGGAGCTGTTTTTT,CASSEAPLGTSSFGELFF
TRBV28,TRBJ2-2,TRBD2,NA,TGTGCCAGCAGTTTTCTAGCGGGGTCCACCGGGGAGCTGTTTTTT,CASSFLAGSTGELFF
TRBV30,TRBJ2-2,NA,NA,TGTGCCTGGAGCCTGGGGGGCGGGGAGCTGTTTTTT,CAWSLGGGELFF
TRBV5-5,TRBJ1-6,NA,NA,TGTGCCAGCAGCCCAGCGGGTGATTCACCCCTCCACTTT,CASSPAGDSPLHF
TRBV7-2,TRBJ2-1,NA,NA,TGTGCCAGCAGCCCGGGCCTTTTCTCAGGGTATGAGCAGTTCTTC,CASSPGLFSGYEQFF
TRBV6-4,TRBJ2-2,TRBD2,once,TGTGCCAGCAGTGAGTCGGGACTAGCGCACACCGGGGAGCTGTTTTTT,CASSESGLAHTGELFF
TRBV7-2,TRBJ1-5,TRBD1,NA,TGTGCCAGCAGCTTGGGACAGGGCCAGCCCCAGCATTTT,CASSLGQGQPQHF
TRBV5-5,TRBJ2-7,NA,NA,TGTGCCAGCAGCTCTAGCGACGAGCAGTACTTC,CASSSSDEQYF
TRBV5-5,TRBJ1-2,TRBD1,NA,TGTGCCAGCAGCTTTTGGGACAGGGGTGGCTACACCTTC,CASSFWDRGGYTF
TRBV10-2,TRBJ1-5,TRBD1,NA,TGCGCCAGCAGTCACAGACAGGGGAGTGGGCTCGGTCAGCCCCAGCATTTT,CASSHRQGSGLGQPQHF
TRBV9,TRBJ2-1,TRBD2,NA,TGTGCCAGCAGCCCACCCGGACTAGCGGGGGGCGATGAGCAGTTCTTC,CASSPPGLAGGDEQFF